The present entry profiles one T cell receptor (beta chain) with its context. Looked up from germline, CDR1 is SGHAT and CDR2 is FQDESV (reference sequence). This CDR3 contains 14 residues. Trimming took 1 base from V and 1 from J, leaving 7 bases between them. The data derive from a study of blood T cell repertoires in COVID-19. In the study overall: Some COVID-19 samples were acute and others convalescent; all came from the United States, Italy and Spain. Nucleic acid was either cDNA or gDNA, and it came from T cells, B-cell-depleted T cells, or PBMCs.

In the original analysis: Estimates of nucleated cell counts were drawn from the amplification of reference gene primers. The method was immunoSEQ multiplex PCR; TCRdb's version includes in-frame clones alone and lacks a portion of them. From that table come the V and J calls and clone size; the DNA was used to work out D and trimming. Of 200,000 to 250,000 clones listed, approximately 87% were seen once; the top ten hold about 2.5%. Sequenced input: peripheral blood. V usage is TRBV11-1 and J usage is TRBJ1-1; D unresolved. The sequence came from a woman in her sixties or seventies with active or convalescent COVID-19. The CDR3 reads CASSLDSGNTEAFF. DNA for the CDR3: TGTGCCAGCAGCTTAGACAGCGGGAACACTGAAGCTTTCTTT.